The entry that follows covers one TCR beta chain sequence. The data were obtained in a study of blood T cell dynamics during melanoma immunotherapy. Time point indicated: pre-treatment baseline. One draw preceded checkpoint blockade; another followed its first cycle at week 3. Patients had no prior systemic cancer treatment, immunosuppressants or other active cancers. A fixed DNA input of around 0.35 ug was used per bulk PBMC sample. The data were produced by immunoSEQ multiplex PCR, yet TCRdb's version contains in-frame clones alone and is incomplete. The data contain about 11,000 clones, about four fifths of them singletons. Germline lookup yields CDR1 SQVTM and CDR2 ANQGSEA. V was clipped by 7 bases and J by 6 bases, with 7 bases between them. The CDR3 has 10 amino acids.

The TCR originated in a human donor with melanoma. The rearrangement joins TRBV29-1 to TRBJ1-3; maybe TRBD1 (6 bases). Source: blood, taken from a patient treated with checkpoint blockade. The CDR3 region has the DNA TGCAGCGCAGGGGAAAACACCATATATTTT. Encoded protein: CSAGENTIYF. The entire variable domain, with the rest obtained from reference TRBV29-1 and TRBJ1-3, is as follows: SAVISQKPSRDICQRGTSLTIQCQVDSQVTMMFWYRQQPGQSLTLIATANQGSEATYESGFVIDKFPISRPNLTFSTLTVSNMSPEDSSIYLCSAGENTIYFGEGSWLTVV.